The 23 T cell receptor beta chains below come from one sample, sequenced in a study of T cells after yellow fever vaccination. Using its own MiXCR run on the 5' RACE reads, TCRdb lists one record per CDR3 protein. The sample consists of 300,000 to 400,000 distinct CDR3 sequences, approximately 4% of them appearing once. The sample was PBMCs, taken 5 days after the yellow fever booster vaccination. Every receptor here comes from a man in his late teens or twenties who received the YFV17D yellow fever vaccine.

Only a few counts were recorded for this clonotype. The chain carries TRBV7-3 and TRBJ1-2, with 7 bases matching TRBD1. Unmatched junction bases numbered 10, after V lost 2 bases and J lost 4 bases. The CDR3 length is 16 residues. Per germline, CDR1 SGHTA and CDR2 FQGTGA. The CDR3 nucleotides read TGTGCCAGCAGCTTATATTGGACAGGACCCTCCTATGGCTACACCTTC. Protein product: CASSLYWTGPSYGYTF.

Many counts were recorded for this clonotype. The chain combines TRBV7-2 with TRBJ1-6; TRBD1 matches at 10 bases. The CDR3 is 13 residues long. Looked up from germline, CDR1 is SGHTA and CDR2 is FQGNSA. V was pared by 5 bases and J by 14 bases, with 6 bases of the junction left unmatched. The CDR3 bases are TGTGCCAGCAGCCAACGGGACAGGGGAACCCTCCACTTT. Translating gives CASSQRDRGTLHF.

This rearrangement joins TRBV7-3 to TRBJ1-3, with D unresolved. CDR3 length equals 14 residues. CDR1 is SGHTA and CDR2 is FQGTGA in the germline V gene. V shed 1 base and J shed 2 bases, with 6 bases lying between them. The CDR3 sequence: CASSLIGAGNTIYF. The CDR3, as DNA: TGTGCCAGCAGCTTAATCGGGGCTGGAAACACCATATATTTT.

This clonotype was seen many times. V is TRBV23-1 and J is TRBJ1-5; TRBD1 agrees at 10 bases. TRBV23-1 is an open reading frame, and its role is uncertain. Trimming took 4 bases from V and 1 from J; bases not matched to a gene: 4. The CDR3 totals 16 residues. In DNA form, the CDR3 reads TGCGCCAGCAGTCCACGGACAGGGGGAAGCAATCAGCCCCAGCATTTT. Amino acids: CASSPRTGGSNQPQHF.

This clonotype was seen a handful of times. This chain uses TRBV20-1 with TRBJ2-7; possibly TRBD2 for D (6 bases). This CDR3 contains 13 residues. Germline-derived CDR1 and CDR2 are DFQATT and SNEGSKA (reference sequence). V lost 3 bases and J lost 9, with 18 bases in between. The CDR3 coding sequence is TGCAGTGCTAGGGGGACTGGGGTTACGAGGCAGTACTTC. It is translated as CSARGTGVTRQYF.

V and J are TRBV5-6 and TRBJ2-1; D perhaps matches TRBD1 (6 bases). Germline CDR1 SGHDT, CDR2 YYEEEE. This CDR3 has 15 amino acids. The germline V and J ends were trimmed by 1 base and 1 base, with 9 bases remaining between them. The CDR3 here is CASSLLDSSYNEQFF. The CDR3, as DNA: TGTGCCAGCAGCTTGCTGGACAGTTCCTACAATGAGCAGTTCTTC.

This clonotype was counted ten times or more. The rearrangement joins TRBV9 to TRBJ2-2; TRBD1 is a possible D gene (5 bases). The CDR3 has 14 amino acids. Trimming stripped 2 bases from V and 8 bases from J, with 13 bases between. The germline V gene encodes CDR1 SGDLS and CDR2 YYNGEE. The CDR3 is CASSVGQYRGELFF. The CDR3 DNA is TGTGCCAGCAGCGTCGGCCAGTACAGGGGGGAGCTGTTTTTT.

The CDR3 nucleotides read TGTGCCAGCACCGATGTTGACAGGTGGGGTGAGCAGTTCTTC. It translates to CASTDVDRWGEQFF. V gene TRBV5-6 combines with J gene TRBJ2-1; possibly TRBD1 for D (6 bases). Germline-derived CDR1 and CDR2 are SGHDT and YYEEEE. With 6 bases removed from V and 9 bases from J, the gap between germline ends came to 19 bases. CDR3 length equals 14 residues.

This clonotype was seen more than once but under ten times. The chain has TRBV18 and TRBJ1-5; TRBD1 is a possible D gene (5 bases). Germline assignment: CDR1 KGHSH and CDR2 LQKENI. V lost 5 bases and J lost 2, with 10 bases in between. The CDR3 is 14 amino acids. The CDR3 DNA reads TGTGCCAGCTCATCGACAGCCGGCAATCAGCCCCAGCATTTT. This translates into CASSSTAGNQPQHF.

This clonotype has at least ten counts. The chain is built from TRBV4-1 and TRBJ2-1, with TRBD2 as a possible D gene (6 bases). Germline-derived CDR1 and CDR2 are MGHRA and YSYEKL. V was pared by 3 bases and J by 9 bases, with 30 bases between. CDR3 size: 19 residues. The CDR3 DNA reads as TGCGCCAGCAGCCATTCTTGGGCCCCGGGACTGCTCCTTCCACGTGAGCAGTTCTTC. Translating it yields CASSHSWAPGLLLPREQFF.

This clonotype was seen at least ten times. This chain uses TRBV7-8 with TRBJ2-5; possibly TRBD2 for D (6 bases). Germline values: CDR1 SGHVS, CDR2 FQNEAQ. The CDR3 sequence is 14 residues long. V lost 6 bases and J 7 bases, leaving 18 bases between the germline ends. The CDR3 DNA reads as TGTGCCAGCAGACCTAACTTAATGGGGGGGACCCAGTACTTC. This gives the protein CASRPNLMGGTQYF. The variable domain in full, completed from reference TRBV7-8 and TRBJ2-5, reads GAGVSQSPRYKVAKRGQDVALRCDPISGHVSLFWYQQALGQGPEFLTYFQNEAQLDKSGLPSDRFFAERPEGSVSTLKIQRTQQEDSAVYLCASRPNLMGGTQYFGPGTRLLVL.

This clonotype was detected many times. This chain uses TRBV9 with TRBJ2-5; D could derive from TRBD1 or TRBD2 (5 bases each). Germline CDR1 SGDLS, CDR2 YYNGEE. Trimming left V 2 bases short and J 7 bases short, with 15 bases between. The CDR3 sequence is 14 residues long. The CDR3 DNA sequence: TGTGCCAGCAGCGTTGGGGGAGAGAGGGGGACCCAGTACTTC. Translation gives CASSVGGERGTQYF.

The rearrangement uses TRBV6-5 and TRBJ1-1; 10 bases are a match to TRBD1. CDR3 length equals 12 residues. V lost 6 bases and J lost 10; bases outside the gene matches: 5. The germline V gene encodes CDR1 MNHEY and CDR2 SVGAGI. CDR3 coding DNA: TGTGCCAGCAGATCCCGGGACAGGGGAGCTTTCTTT. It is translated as CASRSRDRGAFF.

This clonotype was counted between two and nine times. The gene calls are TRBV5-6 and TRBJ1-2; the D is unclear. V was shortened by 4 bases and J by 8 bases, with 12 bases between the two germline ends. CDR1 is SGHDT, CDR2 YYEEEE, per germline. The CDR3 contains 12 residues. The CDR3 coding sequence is TGTGCCAGCAGCGGTGGCGTCTGGGGCTACACCTTC. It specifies CASSGGVWGYTF. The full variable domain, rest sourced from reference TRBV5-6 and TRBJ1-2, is DAGVTQSPTHLIKTRGQQVTLRCSPKSGHDTVSWYQQALGQGPQFIFQYYEEEERQRGNFPDRFSGHQFPNYSSELNVNALLLGDSALYLCASSGGVWGYTFGSGTRLTVV.

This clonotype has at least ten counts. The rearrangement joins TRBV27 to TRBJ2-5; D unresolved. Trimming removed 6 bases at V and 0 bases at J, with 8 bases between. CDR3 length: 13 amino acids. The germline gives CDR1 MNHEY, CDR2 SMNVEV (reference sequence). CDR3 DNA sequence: TGTGCCAGCAGAGACGGAGACCAAGAGACCCAGTACTTC. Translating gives CASRDGDQETQYF.

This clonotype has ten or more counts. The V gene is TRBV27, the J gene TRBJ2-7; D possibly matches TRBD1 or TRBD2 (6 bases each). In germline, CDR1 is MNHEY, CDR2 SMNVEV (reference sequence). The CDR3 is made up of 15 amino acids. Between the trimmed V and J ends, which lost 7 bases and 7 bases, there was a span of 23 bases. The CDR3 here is CASTSLGGRRGEQYF. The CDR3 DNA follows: TGTGCCAGCACGAGCTTGGGGGGCAGGCGGGGTGAGCAGTACTTC.

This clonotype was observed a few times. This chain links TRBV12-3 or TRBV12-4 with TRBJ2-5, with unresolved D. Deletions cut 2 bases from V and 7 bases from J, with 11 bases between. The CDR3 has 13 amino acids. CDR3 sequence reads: CASSLSDGGTQYF. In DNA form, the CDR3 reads TGTGCCAGCAGTTTATCAGACGGTGGGACCCAGTACTTC.

CDR3 amino acids: CASSYMTGGNGYTF. As DNA, the CDR3 is TGTGCCAGCAGCTATATGACAGGGGGCAATGGCTACACCTTC. The chain links TRBV7-9 to TRBJ1-2; 10 nucleotides align to TRBD1. The CDR3 spans 14 residues. J gave up 6 bases and V 4 bases, and 5 bases lay outside the gene matches. CDR1 is SEHNR and CDR2 is FQNEAQ in the germline V gene (reference sequence).

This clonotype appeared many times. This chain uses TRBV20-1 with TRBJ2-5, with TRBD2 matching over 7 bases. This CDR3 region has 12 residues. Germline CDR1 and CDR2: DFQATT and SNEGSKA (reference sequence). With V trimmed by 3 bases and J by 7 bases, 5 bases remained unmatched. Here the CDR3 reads CSARDTGGTQYF. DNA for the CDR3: TGCAGTGCTAGGGATACGGGGGGGACCCAGTACTTC.

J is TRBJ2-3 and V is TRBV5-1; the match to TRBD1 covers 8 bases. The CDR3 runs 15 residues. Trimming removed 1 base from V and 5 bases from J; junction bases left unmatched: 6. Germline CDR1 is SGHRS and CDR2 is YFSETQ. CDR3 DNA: TGCGCCAGCAGCTTGTTGGGACAGGCTCAAGATACGCAGTATTTT. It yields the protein CASSLLGQAQDTQYF.

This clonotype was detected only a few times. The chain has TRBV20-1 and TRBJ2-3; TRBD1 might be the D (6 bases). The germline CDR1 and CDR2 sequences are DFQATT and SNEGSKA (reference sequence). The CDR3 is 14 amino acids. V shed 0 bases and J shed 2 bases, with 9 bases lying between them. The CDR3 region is CSARDGQSTDTQYF. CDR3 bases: TGCAGTGCTAGAGATGGACAGTCCACAGATACGCAGTATTTT.

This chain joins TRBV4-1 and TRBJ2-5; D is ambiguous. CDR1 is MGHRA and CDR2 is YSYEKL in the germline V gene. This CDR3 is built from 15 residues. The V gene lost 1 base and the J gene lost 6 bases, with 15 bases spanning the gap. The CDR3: CASSQGEKGPKTQYF. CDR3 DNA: TGCGCCAGCAGCCAAGGGGAAAAGGGCCCCAAGACCCAGTACTTC.

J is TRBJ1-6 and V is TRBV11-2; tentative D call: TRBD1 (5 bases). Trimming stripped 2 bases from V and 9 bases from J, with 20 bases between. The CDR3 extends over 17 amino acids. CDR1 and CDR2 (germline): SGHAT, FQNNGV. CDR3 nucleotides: TGTGCCAGCAGCTTAATGGGGGGGAGTCTAGAGGTTTCACCCCTCCACTTT. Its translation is CASSLMGGSLEVSPLHF.